This T cell receptor beta chain was identified in a study of T cell repertoires in cytomegalovirus infection. Study overall: CMV epitopes used comprised recently identified HLA-C-restricted ones and well-studied HLA-B-restricted ones.

TCRdb re-called the reads with MiXCR, one entry per CDR3 protein. The sample records fewer than 1,000,000 distinct CDR3 sequences, approximately 30% being singletons. Looked up from germline, CDR1 is SGHRS and CDR2 is YFSETQ. V was cut by 4 bases and J by 2 bases, with 23 bases left in between. The CDR3 loop spans 18 amino acids. This clonotype was found a few times. What it recognizes is unknown. This sequence joins TRBV5-1 and TRBJ2-3, with D perhaps matching TRBD2 (6 bases). The receptor's source is a human donor in good health (CMV status not recorded). Some clones in this sample may be carry-over from other donors' samples. The material was cultured CD8+ T cells from PBMCs, obtained from culture after CMV antigen stimulation. The CDR3 coding sequence is TGCGCCAGCAGCGGTCTGTCGGGGACTCCCCGCGTCACAGATACGCAGTATTTT. Protein product: CASSGLSGTPRVTDTQYF.